This T cell receptor (beta chain) was captured in a study of long-term antiretroviral therapy in people with HIV. Ahead of DNA extraction, samples held roughly 0.9-11 million cryopreserved PBMC each. Study-wide results and caveats: All time points showed a repertoire dominated by clones expanded before ART. In samples taken after ART, diversity increased but remained below transplant donor control levels.

Germline assignment: CDR1 SGHVS and CDR2 FQNEAQ. The length of the CDR3 is 16 residues. V lost 4 bases and J lost 8, with 18 bases in between. They ran version v3.0 of the immunoSEQ assay at survey level. Sequencing aimed to cover about 40,000-50,000 T-cell genomes per sample. Using immunoSEQ multiplex PCR, the repertoire was profiled, and TCRdb retains in-frame clones only, with some absent. The sample includes just under 35,000 clones, 80% to 90% of them seen just once. Of note for this clone: What it binds is not known.

The V gene is TRBV7-8, the J gene TRBJ1-6; D unclear. Sequencing used unsorted PBMCs, obtained approximately 2.7 years before starting antiretroviral therapy. The TCR sequence derives from a woman in her twenties or thirties with HIV. CDR3 coding DNA: TGTGCCAGCAGCTCAACGAACGCGGGTCATGATTCACCCCTCCACTTT. It encodes CASSSTNAGHDSPLHF.